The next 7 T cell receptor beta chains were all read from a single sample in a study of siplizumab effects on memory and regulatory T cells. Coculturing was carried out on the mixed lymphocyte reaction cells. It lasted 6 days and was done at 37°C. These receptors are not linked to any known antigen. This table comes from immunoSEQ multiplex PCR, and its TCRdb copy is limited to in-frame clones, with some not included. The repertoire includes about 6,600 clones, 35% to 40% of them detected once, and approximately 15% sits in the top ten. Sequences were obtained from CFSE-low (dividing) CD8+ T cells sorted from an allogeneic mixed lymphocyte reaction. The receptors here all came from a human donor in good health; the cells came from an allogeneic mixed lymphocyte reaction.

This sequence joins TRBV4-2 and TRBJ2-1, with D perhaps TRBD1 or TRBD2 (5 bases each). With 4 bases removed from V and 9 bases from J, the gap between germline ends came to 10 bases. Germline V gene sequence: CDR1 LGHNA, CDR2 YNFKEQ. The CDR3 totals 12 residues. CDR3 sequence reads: CASSPGASEQFF. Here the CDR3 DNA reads TGTGCCAGCAGCCCCGGGGCGAGTGAGCAGTTCTTC.

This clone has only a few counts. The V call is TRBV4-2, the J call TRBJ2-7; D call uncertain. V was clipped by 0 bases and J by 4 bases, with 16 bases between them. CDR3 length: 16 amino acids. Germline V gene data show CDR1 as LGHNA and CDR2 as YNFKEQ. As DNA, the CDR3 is TGTGCCAGCAGCCAAGATCCCTACGTCGCCAAATACGAGCAGTACTTC. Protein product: CASSQDPYVAKYEQYF.

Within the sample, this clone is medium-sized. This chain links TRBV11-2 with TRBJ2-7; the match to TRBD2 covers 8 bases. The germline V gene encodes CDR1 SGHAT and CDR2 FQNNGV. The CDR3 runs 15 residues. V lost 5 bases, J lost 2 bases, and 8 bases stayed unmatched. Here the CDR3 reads CASSQGAGAPYEQYF. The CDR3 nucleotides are TGTGCCAGCAGCCAGGGAGCGGGGGCCCCCTACGAGCAGTACTTC.

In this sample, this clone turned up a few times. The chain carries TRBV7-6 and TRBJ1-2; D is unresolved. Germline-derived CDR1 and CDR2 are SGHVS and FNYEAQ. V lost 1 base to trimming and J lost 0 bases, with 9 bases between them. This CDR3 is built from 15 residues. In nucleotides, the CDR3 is TGTGCCAGCAGCTTAGAACCGGGAGCTAACTATGGCTACACCTTC. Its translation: CASSLEPGANYGYTF.

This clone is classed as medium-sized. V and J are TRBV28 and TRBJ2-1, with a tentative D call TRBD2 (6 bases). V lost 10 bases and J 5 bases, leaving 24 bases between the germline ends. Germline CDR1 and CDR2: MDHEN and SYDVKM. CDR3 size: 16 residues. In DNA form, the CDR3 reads TGTGCCACCGAGTGGGGGGTAGTTACTCGTCACAATGAGCAGTTCTTC. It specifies CATEWGVVTRHNEQFF.

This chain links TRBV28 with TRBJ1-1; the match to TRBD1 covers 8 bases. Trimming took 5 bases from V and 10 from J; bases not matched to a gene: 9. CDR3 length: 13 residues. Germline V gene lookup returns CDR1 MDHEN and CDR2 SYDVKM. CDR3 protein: CASSPRTGFGAFF. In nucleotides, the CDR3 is TGTGCCAGCAGTCCCCGGACAGGGTTCGGAGCTTTCTTT.

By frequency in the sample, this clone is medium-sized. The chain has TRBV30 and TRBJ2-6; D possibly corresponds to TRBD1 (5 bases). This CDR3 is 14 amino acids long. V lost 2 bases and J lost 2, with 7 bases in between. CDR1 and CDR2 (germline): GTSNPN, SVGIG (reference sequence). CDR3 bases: TGTGCCTGGAGTTCAGGGACTGGGGCCAACGTCCTGACTTTC. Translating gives CAWSSGTGANVLTF.